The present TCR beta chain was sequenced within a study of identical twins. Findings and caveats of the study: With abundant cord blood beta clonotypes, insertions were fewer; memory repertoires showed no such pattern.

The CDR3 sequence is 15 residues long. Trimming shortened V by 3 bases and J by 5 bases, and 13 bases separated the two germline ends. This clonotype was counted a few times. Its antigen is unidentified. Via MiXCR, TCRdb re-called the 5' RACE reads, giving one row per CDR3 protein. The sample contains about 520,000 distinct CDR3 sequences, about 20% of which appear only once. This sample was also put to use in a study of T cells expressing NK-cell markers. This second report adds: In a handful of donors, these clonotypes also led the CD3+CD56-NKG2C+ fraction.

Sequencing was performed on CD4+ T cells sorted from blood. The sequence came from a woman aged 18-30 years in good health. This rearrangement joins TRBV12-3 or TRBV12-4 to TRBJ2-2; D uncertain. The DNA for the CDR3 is TGTGCCAGCAGTTTGTCAGGAGTTGGAACCGGGGAGCTGTTTTTT. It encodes CASSLSGVGTGELFF.